The clone carrying this T cell receptor beta chain came up a few times. The antigen is not known. This entry belongs to a study of response to subunit inactivated influenza vaccine. Notes on the study in general: There was a suggestion from the authors that each seasonal influenza vaccination recruits few new T cells.

Trimming shortened V by 1 base and J by 8 bases, and 12 bases separated the two germline ends. In germline, CDR1 is SGHTA, CDR2 FQGNSA. The CDR3 extends over 14 amino acids. TCRdb re-derived calls from the RT-PCR reads in MiXCR, one entry per CDR3 protein. The data show around 180,000 distinct CDR3 sequences, approximately 8.7% seen once. The input for sequencing was non-naive T cells sorted from PBMCs, taken on the day of vaccination. The chain links TRBV7-2 to TRBJ2-4; D is unclear. The sequence came from a man in his fifties or sixties who received an inactivated influenza vaccine. The CDR3 sequence: CASSLGVRSDIQYF. Written as DNA, the CDR3 is TGTGCCAGCAGCTTAGGCGTAAGATCGGACATTCAGTACTTC.